This is a list of T cell receptor beta chains from one sample in a study of blood T cell repertoires in COVID-19. Sequencing was performed with immunoSEQ multiplex PCR; in TCRdb, only in-frame clones are kept and a portion is missing. Among roughly 400,000 clones, over 85% were seen once, and the ten largest hold about 1.8%. Sample: PBMCs or T cells enriched from blood (not recorded which). The source is a woman aged 25 to 39 who had recovered from COVID-19. The CDR3 runs from the conserved cysteine through the conserved F or W. D genes are given only for firm matches. Clone size is stated in some rows and not others, as once, few, many or a class when expanded.

V	J	D	size	CDR3	DNA
TRBV7-6	TRBJ2-5	TRBD2	once	CASSRAREEETQYF	TGTGCCAGCAGCCGGGCGCGGGAGGAAGAGACCCAGTACTTC
TRBV12-3/TRBV12-4	TRBJ1-2	.	.	CASSLGRNYGYTF	TGTGCCAGCAGTTTAGGCAGGAACTATGGCTACACCTTC
TRBV18	TRBJ1-1	TRBD1	.	CASSPPLRGLNTEAFF	TGTGCCAGCTCACCACCGCTCAGGGGGCTGAACACTGAAGCTTTCTTT
TRBV6-2/TRBV6-3	TRBJ2-7	TRBD1	.	CASSSRNLDRGSYEQYF	TGTGCCAGCAGTTCGCGGAACCTAGACAGGGGGTCCTACGAGCAGTACTTC
TRBV5-8	TRBJ2-1	TRBD2	once	CASDVGGLAWNEQFF	TGTGCCAGCGACGTCGGGGGACTAGCGTGGAATGAGCAGTTCTTC
TRBV6-5	TRBJ2-5	TRBD2	.	CASRLAGEETQYF	TGTGCCAGCCGACTAGCGGGGGAAGAGACCCAGTACTTC
TRBV30	TRBJ1-1	.	.	CACQMNTEAFF	TGTGCCTGTCAGATGAACACTGAAGCTTTCTTT
TRBV9	TRBJ2-1	TRBD2	.	CASSPSGGSYNEQFF	TGTGCCAGCAGTCCCAGCGGGGGTTCCTACAATGAGCAGTTCTTC
TRBV7-2	TRBJ1-5	.	once	CASSAGAAQPQHF	TGTGCCAGCAGCGCAGGGGCGGCTCAGCCCCAGCATTTT
TRBV6-2/TRBV6-3	TRBJ1-1	TRBD1	.	CASSPGTGGMNTEAFF	TGTGCCAGCAGCCCCGGGACAGGGGGAATGAACACTGAAGCTTTCTTT
TRBV21-1	TRBJ1-4	.	.	CASSKRTGRAEKLFF	TGTGCCAGCAGCAAACGGACAGGGAGGGCTGAAAAACTGTTTTTT
TRBV7-4	TRBJ1-4	.	.	CASSLVASATNEKLFF	TGTGCCAGCAGCTTAGTAGCCAGTGCAACTAATGAAAAACTGTTTTTT
TRBV2	TRBJ1-1	.	.	CASTNGIAIGGLNTEAFF	TGTGCCAGCACGAATGGAATTGCGATCGGGGGGCTGAACACTGAAGCTTTCTTT
TRBV19	TRBJ1-4	.	.	CASMGSGINEKLFF	TGTGCCAGTATGGGTTCGGGGATTAATGAAAAACTGTTTTTT
TRBV6-2/TRBV6-3	TRBJ1-1	.	.	CASSSTNYKGGMNTEAFF	TGTGCCAGCAGCTCGACTAACTACAAAGGGGGAATGAACACTGAAGCTTTCTTT
TRBV27	TRBJ1-1	.	.	CASSFRGGYAEAFF	TGTGCCAGCAGTTTCAGGGGAGGGTACGCTGAAGCTTTCTTT
TRBV2	TRBJ1-1	.	.	CASIRDRFMNTEAFF	TGTGCCAGCATTCGAGACAGGTTCATGAACACTGAAGCTTTCTTT
TRBV2	TRBJ1-5	TRBD1	.	CASSGEGAWGNQPQHF	TGTGCCAGCAGTGGAGAGGGGGCTTGGGGCAATCAGCCCCAGCATTTT
TRBV29-1	TRBJ2-3	.	.	CSVTGGDRANSDTQYF	TGCAGCGTCACCGGGGGGGACAGGGCAAATTCGGATACGCAGTATTTT
TRBV7-6	TRBJ1-2	TRBD1	.	CASSSPTGGNGYTF	TGTGCCAGCAGCTCACCGACAGGGGGTAATGGCTACACCTTC
TRBV27	TRBJ1-2	.	once	CASMSGHSANYGYTF	TGTGCCAGCATGAGCGGGCACTCCGCCAACTATGGCTACACCTTC
TRBV24-1	TRBJ2-7	.	.	CATSAAQGITYEQYF	TGTGCCACCAGTGCTGCCCAGGGGATTACCTACGAGCAGTACTTC
TRBV28	TRBJ1-2	TRBD1	.	CASSHDTGTGTRGYTF	TGTGCCAGCAGTCACGATACCGGGACAGGGACTCGCGGCTACACCTTC
TRBV28	TRBJ1-5	TRBD1	few	CASTQTGKSNQPQHF	TGTGCCAGCACCCAGACAGGGAAGAGCAATCAGCCCCAGCATTTT
TRBV11-2	TRBJ1-1	TRBD1	.	CASSRDSGSTEAFF	TGTGCCAGCAGCCGGGACAGCGGGAGCACTGAAGCTTTCTTT
TRBV11-2	TRBJ2-7	.	.	CASSFSYEQYF	TGTGCCAGCAGCTTCAGCTACGAGCAGTACTTC
TRBV5-4	TRBJ2-5	TRBD2	.	CASSLGGGKETQYF	TGTGCCAGCAGCTTGGGGGGGGGTAAAGAGACCCAGTACTTC
TRBV12-5	TRBJ2-5	TRBD1	once	CASGRQGRTETQYF	TGTGCTAGTGGTCGACAGGGGCGGACAGAGACCCAGTACTTC
TRBV7-9	TRBJ1-2	.	.	CASSYDSRNYGYTF	TGTGCCAGCAGTTATGACAGTCGTAACTATGGCTACACCTTC
TRBV30	TRBJ1-4	.	.	CAWKGRRNEKLFF	TGTGCCTGGAAAGGCAGGCGAAATGAAAAACTGTTTTTT
TRBV5-1	TRBJ1-3	TRBD1	.	CASGMTGTGNTIYF	TGCGCCAGCGGGATGACAGGGACTGGAAACACCATATATTTT
TRBV4-2	TRBJ2-1	TRBD2	.	CASSQEFRYGGSSNEQFF	TGTGCCAGCAGCCAAGAGTTCCGTTATGGCGGGAGCAGCAATGAGCAGTTCTTC
TRBV5-1	TRBJ2-2	.	.	CASSLFSGTGELFF	TGCGCCAGCAGCTTGTTTTCGGGCACCGGGGAGCTGTTTTTT
TRBV6-5	TRBJ1-5	.	few	CASSIPRGGQPQHF	TGTGCCAGCAGTATTCCCAGGGGTGGGCAGCCCCAGCATTTT
TRBV4-2	TRBJ2-3	TRBD2	few	CASSQTSGGAKDTQYF	TGTGCCAGCAGCCAAACTAGCGGGGGGGCGAAAGATACGCAGTATTTT
TRBV19	TRBJ2-3	TRBD2	.	CASSSPGLNVHNTQYF	TGTGCCAGTAGCTCTCCGGGACTAAATGTTCACAATACGCAGTATTTT
TRBV5-6	TRBJ2-7	TRBD1	.	CASSLGGTGSFGEQYF	TGTGCCAGCAGCTTGGGAGGGACAGGGTCCTTCGGGGAGCAGTACTTC
TRBV5-5	TRBJ2-1	TRBD1	few	CASSRRDRGPGEQFF	TGTGCCAGCAGCCGGCGGGACAGGGGGCCGGGTGAGCAGTTCTTC
TRBV19	TRBJ1-3	.	.	CASSTGDSGNTIYF	TGTGCCAGTAGTACCGGGGACTCTGGAAACACCATATATTTT
TRBV10-3	TRBJ2-5	TRBD2	.	CAISGLAGGNQETQYF	TGTGCCATCAGTGGTCTAGCGGGGGGGAACCAAGAGACCCAGTACTTC
TRBV7-3	TRBJ1-1	TRBD1	once	CASSLFPGIVGQLMNTEAFF	TGTGCCAGCAGCTTATTCCCCGGAATCGTGGGACAGTTGATGAACACTGAAGCTTTCTTT
TRBV7-9	TRBJ2-7	TRBD2	.	CASSLSGSSFYEQYF	TGTGCCAGCAGCTTAAGCGGGAGTTCCTTTTACGAGCAGTACTTC
TRBV15	TRBJ1-1	.	few	CATSRDGGPNTEAFF	TGTGCCACCAGCAGAGATGGGGGCCCGAACACTGAAGCTTTCTTT
TRBV6-2/TRBV6-3	TRBJ2-1	TRBD2	.	CASSPGLAGKEFF	TGTGCCAGCAGTCCCGGACTAGCGGGGAAGGAGTTCTTC
TRBV24-1	TRBJ2-7	.	.	CATSETSGRTYEQYF	TGTGCCACCAGTGAGACCTCAGGGAGGACCTACGAGCAGTACTTC
TRBV19	TRBJ2-2	.	.	CASNLAGPSGTGELFF	TGTGCCAGTAATTTGGCGGGACCCTCGGGCACCGGGGAGCTGTTTTTT
TRBV19	TRBJ2-7	TRBD2	.	CASESGSYEQYF	TGTGCCAGTGAGAGCGGGAGTTACGAGCAGTACTTC
TRBV5-4	TRBJ2-5	TRBD2	.	CASSLAGGLETQYF	TGTGCCAGCAGCTTGGCGGGGGGTCTGGAGACCCAGTACTTC
TRBV9	TRBJ2-6	TRBD1	once	CASTLGQSVFSGANVLTF	TGTGCCAGCACCCTGGGACAGTCAGTCTTCTCTGGGGCCAACGTCCTGACTTTC
TRBV19	TRBJ2-7	.	.	CASSSRTAPYEQYF	TGTGCCAGTAGTTCCCGGACAGCGCCCTACGAGCAGTACTTC
TRBV7-2	TRBJ2-1	TRBD2	.	CASSLSLLADLFF	TGTGCCAGCAGCTTAAGTTTACTAGCGGATTTATTCTTC
TRBV7-9	TRBJ2-1	TRBD2	.	CASRKLADPPYNEQFF	TGTGCCAGCAGAAAACTAGCGGACCCTCCCTACAATGAGCAGTTCTTC